This paragraph covers one T cell receptor beta chain sequence. This entry comes from a study of CD8 T cells in Susac syndrome. RNA in amounts of about 0.5 to 1 ug was reverse transcribed with random hexamers. TCRdb ran MiXCR on the immunoSEQ multiplex PCR reads and lists one entry per CDR3 protein. The sample includes just over 300,000 distinct CDR3 sequences, about 91% of them seen just once. TCR beta was sequenced from blood CD8+ and CD4+ T cells. Bulk CD8+ and CD4+ cells came from magnetic negative isolation; CD8+ TEMRA by FACS. The CDR3 is 15 residues long. The V end was cut by 5 bases, the J end by 8 bases, with 19 bases between. CDR1 is MDHEN, CDR2 SYDVKM, per germline.

The sequenced material came from CD4+ T cells from PBMCs. The clonotype comes from a human donor with multiple sclerosis. V is TRBV28 and J is TRBJ1-5; TRBD1 is a possible D gene (5 bases). In DNA form, the CDR3 reads TGTGCCAGCAGTCTCGGGACGGGTGGGAAGGAGCCCCAGCATTTT. Translation: CASSLGTGGKEPQHF.